Listed below are T cell receptor beta chains from one sample, sequenced in a study of blood T cell repertoires in COVID-19. TCRdb's copy holds only in-frame clones and misses some; the assay was immunoSEQ multiplex PCR. The sample holds 150,000 to 200,000 clones, roughly 90% seen once. The material sequenced was peripheral blood. These receptors were collected from a man aged 55-75 years with active or convalescent COVID-19. CDR3s include the opening cysteine and the closing phenylalanine or tryptophan. Each record gives: J gene, clone size, V gene, D gene, CDR3 DNA, CDR3 protein. The D gene is left open where the match is weak. A clone size is listed for some rows: how often the clone was seen (once, few, many), or a class if it is expanded.

j_call: TRBJ2-1
clone_size: NA
v_call: TRBV3-1/TRBV3-2
d_call: NA
cdr3_nt: TGTGCCAGCAGCCAACTTAACAACAATGAGCAGTTCTTC
cdr3_aa: CASSQLNNNEQFF

j_call: TRBJ1-5
clone_size: NA
v_call: TRBV19
d_call: NA
cdr3_nt: TGTGCCAGTAGTATCTGGCAGGGGAGTAGCAATCAGCCCCAGCATTTT
cdr3_aa: CASSIWQGSSNQPQHF

j_call: TRBJ2-7
clone_size: NA
v_call: TRBV3-1/TRBV3-2
d_call: TRBD2
cdr3_nt: TGTGCCAGCAGCCAAGGCGGGAGTAGATACGAGCAGTACTTC
cdr3_aa: CASSQGGSRYEQYF

j_call: TRBJ1-5
clone_size: once
v_call: TRBV19
d_call: TRBD1
cdr3_nt: TGTGCCAGTAGTATCGGACAGGGGCGCAATCAGCCCCAGCATTTT
cdr3_aa: CASSIGQGRNQPQHF

j_call: TRBJ2-6
clone_size: NA
v_call: TRBV29-1
d_call: NA
cdr3_nt: TGCAGCGTTGGCTACTCGGGGGGGGCCAACGTCCTGACTTTC
cdr3_aa: CSVGYSGGANVLTF

j_call: TRBJ1-5
clone_size: NA
v_call: TRBV28
d_call: NA
cdr3_nt: TGTGCCAGCAGACAACCCGGGGGGTACGGCGGCAATCAGCCCCAGCATTTT
cdr3_aa: CASRQPGGYGGNQPQHF

j_call: TRBJ2-1
clone_size: few
v_call: TRBV19
d_call: TRBD2
cdr3_nt: TGTGCCAGTAGTTTCCTACCGGGACTAGCGGTCAATGAGCAGTTCTTC
cdr3_aa: CASSFLPGLAVNEQFF

j_call: TRBJ2-3
clone_size: NA
v_call: TRBV2
d_call: NA
cdr3_nt: TGTGCCAGCAGTGATTATGGAGGGGACCCCAGAGGTACGCAGTATTTT
cdr3_aa: CASSDYGGDPRGTQYF

j_call: TRBJ2-7
clone_size: once
v_call: TRBV5-1
d_call: NA
cdr3_nt: TGCGCCAGCGGGCAGGGCGACGGGTCCTACGAGCAGTACTTC
cdr3_aa: CASGQGDGSYEQYF

j_call: TRBJ2-4
clone_size: NA
v_call: TRBV7-8
d_call: TRBD1
cdr3_nt: TGTGCCAGCAGCTTCCTCCGGGACAGGGTGGGCATTCAGTACTTC
cdr3_aa: CASSFLRDRVGIQYF

j_call: TRBJ1-4
clone_size: once
v_call: TRBV4-1
d_call: NA
cdr3_nt: TGCGCCAGCAGCCTCTTCGAGATTAATGAAAAACTGTTTTTT
cdr3_aa: CASSLFEINEKLFF

j_call: TRBJ1-1
clone_size: few
v_call: TRBV10-1
d_call: TRBD1
cdr3_nt: TGCGCCAGCAGCGGGGACAGGGGGAACACTGAAGCTTTCTTT
cdr3_aa: CASSGDRGNTEAFF

j_call: TRBJ2-3
clone_size: NA
v_call: TRBV19
d_call: TRBD1
cdr3_nt: TGTGCCAGTAGTATAGGGGGACAGGGCCCAGATACGCAGTATTTT
cdr3_aa: CASSIGGQGPDTQYF

j_call: TRBJ1-2
clone_size: NA
v_call: TRBV6-2/TRBV6-3
d_call: NA
cdr3_nt: TGTGCCAGCAGTTATAACCAGGTCTATGGCTACACCTTC
cdr3_aa: CASSYNQVYGYTF

j_call: TRBJ1-1
clone_size: NA
v_call: TRBV5-1
d_call: NA
cdr3_nt: TGCGCCAGCAGCTTCCAACAAACACATACGAACACTGAAGCTTTCTTT
cdr3_aa: CASSFQQTHTNTEAFF

j_call: TRBJ2-3
clone_size: NA
v_call: TRBV7-2
d_call: TRBD2
cdr3_nt: TGTGCCAGCAGCTACCGACTAGCGGGAGTAACAGATACGCAGTATTTT
cdr3_aa: CASSYRLAGVTDTQYF

j_call: TRBJ1-5
clone_size: NA
v_call: TRBV20-1
d_call: NA
cdr3_nt: TGCAGTGCTAGAGGGCCCGAGCCCCAGCATTTT
cdr3_aa: CSARGPEPQHF

j_call: TRBJ2-1
clone_size: NA
v_call: TRBV7-6
d_call: NA
cdr3_nt: TGTGCCAGCAGCTTAGACTCCGGGAGACACAATGAGCAGTTCTTC
cdr3_aa: CASSLDSGRHNEQFF

j_call: TRBJ2-2
clone_size: NA
v_call: TRBV18
d_call: TRBD2
cdr3_nt: TGTGCCAGCTCACCCCAAACGGGACTAGTTTCCGGGGAGCTGTTTTTT
cdr3_aa: CASSPQTGLVSGELFF

j_call: TRBJ1-6
clone_size: NA
v_call: TRBV3-1/TRBV3-2
d_call: TRBD1
cdr3_nt: TGTGCCAGCAGCCAAGGGGACAGGGGGAATTCACCCCTCCACTTT
cdr3_aa: CASSQGDRGNSPLHF

j_call: TRBJ1-2
clone_size: NA
v_call: TRBV14
d_call: TRBD1
cdr3_nt: TGTGCCAGCAGCCAAGTTCAGTTTATTGGACAGGGATTGAAAGGCTACACCTTC
cdr3_aa: CASSQVQFIGQGLKGYTF

j_call: TRBJ2-3
clone_size: NA
v_call: TRBV19
d_call: TRBD2
cdr3_nt: TGTGCCAGTACCCAGATAGCGGGAGCGACGGATACGCAGTATTTT
cdr3_aa: CASTQIAGATDTQYF

j_call: TRBJ1-1
clone_size: NA
v_call: TRBV5-1
d_call: NA
cdr3_nt: TGCGCCAGCAGCTTGGGTTCGGGTGACACTGAAGCTTTCTTT
cdr3_aa: CASSLGSGDTEAFF

j_call: TRBJ2-1
clone_size: NA
v_call: TRBV6-1
d_call: NA
cdr3_nt: TGTGCCAGCAGTGAAGTAACTAGCCCATACAATGAGCAGTTCTTC
cdr3_aa: CASSEVTSPYNEQFF

j_call: TRBJ2-1
clone_size: NA
v_call: TRBV5-1
d_call: TRBD2
cdr3_nt: TGCGCCAGCAGCTTAAGCACCGGGACTAGCGGGAGGAGGATGTACAATGAGCAGTTCTTC
cdr3_aa: CASSLSTGTSGRRMYNEQFF

j_call: TRBJ2-3
clone_size: NA
v_call: TRBV14
d_call: NA
cdr3_nt: TGTGCCAGCAGCCAGATTTTTTCAGGGCCACAAGATACGCAGTATTTT
cdr3_aa: CASSQIFSGPQDTQYF

j_call: TRBJ1-3
clone_size: NA
v_call: TRBV7-9
d_call: NA
cdr3_nt: TGTGCCAGCAGCGGCGGAGCGGGAGCTGTCGGGGTCACCATATATTTT
cdr3_aa: CASSGGAGAVGVTIYF

j_call: TRBJ1-6
clone_size: NA
v_call: TRBV27
d_call: TRBD1
cdr3_nt: TGTGGGCCGCAGCAGGGGCAGGGGGGTTCACCCCTCCACTTT
cdr3_aa: CGPQQGQGGSPLHF

j_call: TRBJ2-4
clone_size: NA
v_call: TRBV9
d_call: TRBD1
cdr3_nt: TGTGCCAGCAGCGTGACCGGGACAGGGCCGAACATTCAGTACTTC
cdr3_aa: CASSVTGTGPNIQYF

j_call: TRBJ2-7
clone_size: once
v_call: TRBV18
d_call: TRBD2
cdr3_nt: TGTGCCAGCTCACCCGGGACTAGTAGCGACGAGCAGTACTTC
cdr3_aa: CASSPGTSSDEQYF

j_call: TRBJ1-6
clone_size: NA
v_call: TRBV20-1
d_call: NA
cdr3_nt: TGCAGTGCTAGTCGCAGGGAAGGCTCACCCCTCCACTTT
cdr3_aa: CSASRREGSPLHF

j_call: TRBJ1-1
clone_size: NA
v_call: TRBV6-1
d_call: NA
cdr3_nt: TGTGCCAGCAGTGAATCCAGAGTTCCCGGGAAAGGGATCATGAACACTGAAGCTTTCTTT
cdr3_aa: CASSESRVPGKGIMNTEAFF

j_call: TRBJ1-4
clone_size: NA
v_call: TRBV9
d_call: NA
cdr3_nt: TGTACCAGCAGCGTAAAACCCGGGGGGGGCACTGAAAAACTGTTTTTT
cdr3_aa: CTSSVKPGGGTEKLFF

j_call: TRBJ1-4
clone_size: NA
v_call: TRBV7-9
d_call: NA
cdr3_nt: TGTGCCAGCAGCTCGGGAGGGTGGGAAAAACTGTTTTTT
cdr3_aa: CASSSGGWEKLFF

j_call: TRBJ1-1
clone_size: NA
v_call: TRBV19
d_call: NA
cdr3_nt: TGTGCCAGTAGGCTGCGGGGAACTGAAGCTTTCTTT
cdr3_aa: CASRLRGTEAFF

j_call: TRBJ1-1
clone_size: NA
v_call: TRBV6-5
d_call: NA
cdr3_nt: TGTGCCAGCAGGCGCGGACAGACGAACACTGAAGCTTTCTTT
cdr3_aa: CASRRGQTNTEAFF

j_call: TRBJ2-3
clone_size: NA
v_call: TRBV10-1
d_call: TRBD2
cdr3_nt: TGCGCCAGCAGTGTTCTAGCGGGAGGTGCAGATACGCAGTATTTT
cdr3_aa: CASSVLAGGADTQYF

j_call: TRBJ1-2
clone_size: NA
v_call: TRBV19
d_call: TRBD1
cdr3_nt: TGTGCCAGTAGTATGGGGGGGACAGGGTACCCCCGTGGCGGCTACACCTTC
cdr3_aa: CASSMGGTGYPRGGYTF

j_call: TRBJ1-2
clone_size: NA
v_call: TRBV6-5
d_call: TRBD1
cdr3_nt: TGTGCCAGCAGAATAACGACAGGGAACAATGGCTACACCTTC
cdr3_aa: CASRITTGNNGYTF

j_call: TRBJ1-4
clone_size: NA
v_call: TRBV18
d_call: TRBD1
cdr3_nt: TGTGCCAGCTCACCCAACAGGGACAGTAATGAAAAACTGTTTTTT
cdr3_aa: CASSPNRDSNEKLFF

j_call: TRBJ2-7
clone_size: NA
v_call: TRBV4-1
d_call: TRBD2
cdr3_nt: TGCGCCAGCAGCCCGCTAGCGGGCACGAACGAGCAGTACTTC
cdr3_aa: CASSPLAGTNEQYF

j_call: TRBJ2-6
clone_size: NA
v_call: TRBV3-1/TRBV3-2
d_call: NA
cdr3_nt: TGTGCCAGCAGCCAAGATATCTCTGGGGCCAACGTCCTGACTTTC
cdr3_aa: CASSQDISGANVLTF

j_call: TRBJ1-2
clone_size: NA
v_call: TRBV5-4
d_call: NA
cdr3_nt: TGTGCCAGCAGCTTGGCTAACCTCTATGGCTACACCTTC
cdr3_aa: CASSLANLYGYTF

j_call: TRBJ2-1
clone_size: NA
v_call: TRBV5-6
d_call: NA
cdr3_nt: TGTGCCAGCAGCCAGAACCTAGTTGAGCAGTTCTTC
cdr3_aa: CASSQNLVEQFF

j_call: TRBJ1-5
clone_size: NA
v_call: TRBV4-1
d_call: NA
cdr3_nt: TGCGCCAGCAGCCAAGACCCAGGGTGGACCCAGCATTTT
cdr3_aa: CASSQDPGWTQHF

j_call: TRBJ1-5
clone_size: NA
v_call: TRBV5-5
d_call: NA
cdr3_nt: TGTGCCAGCAGCCTGACGCGGGGGACCCAGCCCCAGCATTTT
cdr3_aa: CASSLTRGTQPQHF

j_call: TRBJ1-5
clone_size: NA
v_call: TRBV19
d_call: NA
cdr3_nt: TGTGCCAGTAGTACGCAACAGGGCCTACGTAATCAGCCCCAGCATTTT
cdr3_aa: CASSTQQGLRNQPQHF

j_call: TRBJ2-1
clone_size: NA
v_call: TRBV5-1
d_call: NA
cdr3_nt: TGCGCCAGCAGCTTGGACTACTCATACAATGAGCAGTTCTTC
cdr3_aa: CASSLDYSYNEQFF

j_call: TRBJ1-2
clone_size: NA
v_call: TRBV10-3
d_call: NA
cdr3_nt: TGTGCCATCAGTTCACTAGAAGAGGAGGGCTACACCTTC
cdr3_aa: CAISSLEEEGYTF

j_call: TRBJ1-6
clone_size: NA
v_call: TRBV5-6
d_call: NA
cdr3_nt: TGTGCCAGCAGCGAGGTCCGGAATTCACCCCTCCACTTT
cdr3_aa: CASSEVRNSPLHF

j_call: TRBJ2-7
clone_size: once
v_call: TRBV2
d_call: NA
cdr3_nt: TGTGCCACCACCGCGGGGAGCGAGCAGTACTTC
cdr3_aa: CATTAGSEQYF

j_call: TRBJ2-1
clone_size: NA
v_call: TRBV3-1/TRBV3-2
d_call: NA
cdr3_nt: TGTGCCAGCAGCCCCGGCTCCTACAATGAGCAGTTCTTC
cdr3_aa: CASSPGSYNEQFF